This T cell receptor (beta chain) was retrieved from a study of cytomegalovirus exposure and HLA in healthy donors (dated by TCRdb to about 2017). With respect to the entire study: An earlier analysis of some 620 of the donors reported approximately 280 Gb of sequence data and around 100 million unique TCR beta sequences obtained from about 179 million T cells. Donor age, sex, ethnicity and CMV serostatus were compiled together with the repertoire data. Five DR-DQ haplotypes were handled as single units for association and clustering, since linkage in the cohort was strong. The number of typed donors differed by locus: roughly 620-630 for A, B, C, DRB1 and DQB1; 522 for DQA1; approximately 600 for DPA1; and 400 to 480 for DPB1. Among the roughly 380 genotyped donors, approximately 82% belonged to the genetic ancestry cluster associated with self-reported Caucasian donors. Besides the first cohort of 666 subjects, a separate validation cohort made up of roughly 130 different subjects was used. Among roughly 400 genotyped donors of the cohort, an average of roughly 230,000 unique TCR beta nucleotide sequences was sequenced per donor, of which about 18% were non-productive. A later analysis re-analyzed previously published TCR beta repertoires from approximately 700 donors and added high-resolution HLA genotyping to study TCR occurrence patterns. In a later genetic analysis, genome-wide SNP genotypes for about three fifths of the 666 donors were used, and that subset was treated as a discovery cohort. Rather than drawing on any new phenotypic data, the later analysis identified candidate immune exposures from TCR beta sequences and the way those sequences occurred across donors. The study aimed to test whether cataloging public T cell receptors could reveal signatures of past pathogen exposure. In an earlier analysis of 587 of the donors, high-throughput TCR beta sequencing was used to judge whether each TCR beta V gene segment behaved as functional or pseudogenic. HLA typing included class I and class II loci at four-digit resolution. The study combined high-throughput TCR immunosequencing, statistical association of individual TCRs with disease status, and machine learning to predict cytomegalovirus infection status. Using immunosequencing, the study profiled T cell repertoires from 666 subjects and related those repertoires to cytomegalovirus serostatus. Roughly 320 gigabases of sequencing data and around 88 million unique TCR sequences made up an early release that covered roughly 670 HLA-typed donors. All discovery cohort repertoires had been generated on a single sequencing platform. Points the paper makes about the study in general: A later analysis found that TCR association rates varied across HLA loci, with DRB1 alleles showing the most associated TCRs and HLA-C alleles the fewest. HLA typing was unavailable for some donors at each locus, so association tests used only the typed subset. Correlated functional status among segregating V segments might reflect linkage disequilibrium, but an unknown experimental factor could not be ruled out. Presence/absence analyses assumed roughly uniform sequencing depth across donors, an assumption that may not hold. The sequencing pipeline was judged likely to have produced a cluster of highly shared sequence variants as a technical artifact. Across donors, most TCR sequences were observed very rarely, whereas some public TCRs were present in many individuals. In a later analysis, HLA-associated TCR beta chains showed more clonal expansion and lower generation probabilities than non-associated chains that were equally common. Some IMGT-functional V segments, including TRBV6-2 and TRBV6-3, could not be told apart with the 87-base-pair reads, so those segments were excluded. In this cohort, only TCR beta chains were sequenced, and detectable features were limited by the absence of alpha or paired-chain data. The authors suggested that the approach could potentially be generalized to other disease states and immunological phenotypes. The classifier was reported to diagnose cytomegalovirus status with high specificity and sensitivity in both the original and validation cohorts. An association between a missense DCLRE1C variant and V-gene and J-gene trimming of TCR beta chains was found in a later genetic analysis and replicated in an independent cohort. A further reported finding was that TCR beta sequences accurately predicted the HLA-A and HLA-B alleles for most subjects in the first cohort. A later analysis reported that several top co-occurrence clusters appeared linked to parvovirus B19, influenza, CMV and Epstein-Barr virus. In an earlier analysis of around 600 of the donors, most TCR beta V segments appeared in productive rearrangements about 87% or about 30% of the time, broadly matching IMGT annotations. When HLA alleles, especially DR and DQ, strongly co-occurred, TCR associations were difficult to assign to individual alleles. Immune exposure information for the cohort was limited to CMV serostatus. In vitro tests confirmed that a few of the cytomegalovirus-associated TCR beta chains recognize cytomegalovirus antigens. A total of 164 TCR beta chains were listed by the study as associated with cytomegalovirus. About 15 rarely observed V segments, including chromosome 9 orphons, were excluded from the earlier analysis of just under 600 of the donors because counts were too low. A later analysis associated about 16,000 TCR beta sequences with specific HLA alleles at a false discovery rate of 0.05. According to a later analysis, most CMV-associated TCR beta chains appeared to be HLA-restricted, and the HLA associations seemed to be driven largely by CMV exposure. A later genetic analysis reported fewer N-insertions in productive TCRs among donors in an Asian-associated ancestry cluster than the roughly 700-donor mean.

Trimming accounts for 3 bases at V and 6 bases at J, while the number of junction bases matched to no gene is 10. CDR1 MRHNA and CDR2 SNTAGT were looked up in the germline V gene. The CDR3 goes from the cysteine to the phenylalanine over 16 residues. Only the CDR3 part of the read is kept: 48 bases, read in frame from the first base. This clone was seen a few times. No antigen is known for it. No quality values exist for individual bases; no much larger clone is one base distant. Library creation used the immunoSEQ multiplex PCR assay. The multiplex PCR relied on a mix of 60 forward primers for TCR Vbeta segments and 13 reverse primers for TCR Jbeta segments. Amplification of the CDR3 region of rearranged TCR beta genes was performed with a multiplex PCR assay on genomic DNA. On the Illumina HiSeq System, the amplified TCR beta libraries were sequenced as 87-base-pair reads. The authors processed their data as follows. Across the 670 or so repertoires, a later analysis counted roughly 84 million unique TCR beta chains, some 11 million of which were shared by at least two donors. Raw reads were error-corrected and collapsed into unique sequences with a nearest-neighbor algorithm that merged closely related sequences to remove PCR and sequencing errors. To assign V, D and J gene segments, CDR3 sequences were aligned to IMGT reference sequences. Each retained sequence needed at least a six-nucleotide match to both a V gene segment and a J gene segment. Rearrangements were classified as productive when the CDR3 lacked stop codons and remained in frame with V and J, and all other rearrangements were classified as non-productive. CDR3 was defined by IMGT convention, running from the second conserved V-encoded cysteine to the conserved J-encoded phenylalanine. Sequences without an unambiguous match to a single V gene segment were excluded from the earlier analysis of several hundred of the donors. An earlier analysis of 450 to 650 of the donors called V segments functional above 56.7% productive rearrangements and segregating when the between-donor standard deviation exceeded 5%. A statistical classification framework was developed to diagnose cytomegalovirus status using the catalog of TCR beta chain sequences. A later analysis assigned V and J genes by comparing TCR nucleotide sequences with IMGT/GENE-DB human TR gene sequences. A later analysis assigned CDR3 sequences and most-parsimonious VDJ recombination scenarios with the TCRdist pipeline. A later analysis defined each TCR beta chain by its CDR3 amino acid sequence plus V-gene family, and excluded reads lacking a unique V-gene family. To address suspected cross-contamination and a sequencing artifact, a later analysis removed approximately 600 highly shared, low-generation-probability nucleotide sequences. A later analysis calculated a clonal expansion index for each public chain from normalized within-repertoire ranks of inferred template counts. In a later analysis, generation probabilities were computed with a VDJ recombination model fitted to out-of-frame rearrangements, and the resulting probabilities were checked against IGoR. In a later analysis, hypergeometric tests were used to score TCR-TCR, TCR-HLA and TCR-CMV co-occurrence, with a repertoire-size bias correction applied to TCR pairs. A later analysis estimated false discovery rates by permuting HLA or CMV assignments 20 times. In a later analysis, co-occurring TCRs were grouped using DBSCAN, with TCRdist sequence similarity added in when clustering inside HLA-allele-positive subsets. Co-occurrence clustering excluded repertoires with fewer than 30,000 or more than 120,000 public chains, plus five with anomalous nucleotide sharing. Not all clones reach the TCRdb copy of this immuneACCESS table, which keeps in-frame sequences only. Checked studies attribute under half of the gap to unresolved V genes and leave the rest unexplained. That table gives V, J and clone size, and the DNA gave D and trimming. A total of 100,000 to 150,000 clones appear in this sample, approximately 78% of them only once. The top ten hold approximately 2.6% of the sample.

In total, just over 650 healthy bone marrow donors made up the cohort. At the time of sampling, all cohort members were nominally healthy, though unrecorded immune exposures were likely present. Of the approximately 700 cohort members, 289 had positive CMV serostatus and 350 to 450 had negative CMV serostatus, and CMV serostatus was not recorded for the donor. Each donor provided a peripheral blood sample, and peripheral blood mononuclear cells were used for TCR beta sequencing. Genomic DNA extraction from the blood cell samples was performed with the Qiagen DNeasy Blood Extraction Kit. The sequenced sample was PBMCs. The chain couples TRBV6-4 to TRBJ2-1; 8 nucleotides in the junction match TRBD1. The TCR sequence derives from a human donor in good health. The CDR3 protein is CASSELAGGAFNEQFF. The DNA sequence follows: TGTGCCAGCAGTGAATTGGCAGGGGGCGCTTTCAATGAGCAGTTCTTC.